This passage covers 8 T cell receptor beta chains from one sample sequenced in a study of blood T cell repertoires in COVID-19. TCRdb keeps only in-frame clones here, not all; method: immunoSEQ multiplex PCR. The data hold 150,000 to 200,000 clones, with about four fifths observed a single time. Sequenced material: peripheral blood. All receptors come from a human donor with acute or convalescent COVID-19. The donor label of this sample is uncertain.

The chain uses TRBV4-2 and TRBJ2-6; D unresolved. This CDR3 spans 16 amino acids. Trimming removed 1 base from V and 0 bases from J, with 7 bases in between. Germline lookup yields CDR1 LGHNA and CDR2 YNFKEQ. The CDR3 loop reads CASSQVGDSGANVLTF. The CDR3 nucleotides read TGTGCCAGCAGCCAAGTCGGTGACTCTGGGGCCAACGTCCTGACTTTC.

The chain recombines TRBV7-9 with TRBJ2-2; 8 nucleotides match TRBD2. Trimming removed 6 bases from V and 4 bases from J; junction bases left unmatched: 7. The germline V gene encodes CDR1 SEHNR and CDR2 FQNEAQ (reference sequence). The CDR3 totals 15 residues. CDR3 protein: CASSSGTRSTGELFF. The CDR3, as DNA: TGTGCCAGCAGTTCCGGGACTAGGTCCACCGGGGAGCTGTTTTTT. Full variable domain (outside the CDR3, taken from reference TRBV7-9 and TRBJ2-2): DTGVSQNPRHKITKRGQNVTFRCDPISEHNRLYWYRQTLGQGPEFLTYFQNEAQLEKSRLLSDRFSAERPKGSFSTLEIQRTEQGDSAMYLCASSSGTRSTGELFFGEGSRLTVL.

The chain employs TRBV7-2 and TRBJ2-5, with D tentatively TRBD1 (6 bases). Looked up from germline, CDR1 is SGHTA and CDR2 is FQGNSA. Trimming took off 4 bases at V and 3 bases at J, with 12 bases between the two ends. The CDR3 contains 14 residues. The CDR3 DNA is TGTGCCAGCAGCTCCCCAAGGACAGAAGAGACCCAGTACTTC. The encoded protein is CASSSPRTEETQYF.

Concerning this clone: The identical CDR3 is also encoded by other nucleotide sequences in the sample. The rearrangement links TRBV30 to TRBJ2-7; 12 bases map to TRBD2. Germline loops: CDR1 GTSNPN, CDR2 SVGIG (reference sequence). V was pared by 2 bases and J by 4 bases, with 3 bases of the junction left unmatched. This CDR3 region has 14 residues. This CDR3 is CAWSRLAGGYEQYF. For the CDR3, the DNA is TGTGCCTGGAGTAGGCTAGCGGGAGGGTACGAGCAGTACTTC.

The chain employs TRBV28 and TRBJ1-4; 11 bases map to TRBD1. Germline CDR1 reads MDHEN; CDR2 reads SYDVKM. The CDR3 consists of 14 residues. After removal of 7 bases from V and 8 bases from J, the junction contained 6 bases not matched to a gene. The CDR3 DNA follows: TGTGCCAGCAAGGCGGGGACAGGGGGGGAAAAACTGTTTTTT. Amino acids: CASKAGTGGEKLFF.

The chain has TRBV9 and TRBJ1-4; D call uncertain. The CDR3 contains 15 residues. Germline values: CDR1 SGDLS, CDR2 YYNGEE. Deletions cut 4 bases from V and 8 bases from J, with 18 bases between. CDR3 amino acids: CASSPRPGVEEKLFF. As DNA, the CDR3 is TGTGCCAGCAGCCCAAGACCGGGAGTAGAGGAAAAACTGTTTTTT.

The chain couples TRBV7-2 to TRBJ2-3; TRBD2 aligns across 8 bases. Trimming at V came to 5 bases and at J to 0 bases, leaving 7 bases not matched to a gene. CDR1 SGHTA and CDR2 FQGNSA come from the germline V gene. The CDR3 spans 16 residues. For the CDR3, the DNA is TGTGCCAGCAGCCCAAGGGCGGGAGGCAGCACAGATACGCAGTATTTT. This translates into CASSPRAGGSTDTQYF.

V and J are TRBV5-1 and TRBJ2-5; no definite D call. Trimming took 0 bases from V and 5 from J, leaving 14 bases between them. This CDR3 is 15 amino acids long. The V gene's germline CDR1 is SGHRS and CDR2 YFSETQ. Here the CDR3 reads CASSLEGVVQETQYF. CDR3 DNA sequence: TGCGCCAGCAGCTTGGAAGGAGTAGTTCAGGAGACCCAGTACTTC.